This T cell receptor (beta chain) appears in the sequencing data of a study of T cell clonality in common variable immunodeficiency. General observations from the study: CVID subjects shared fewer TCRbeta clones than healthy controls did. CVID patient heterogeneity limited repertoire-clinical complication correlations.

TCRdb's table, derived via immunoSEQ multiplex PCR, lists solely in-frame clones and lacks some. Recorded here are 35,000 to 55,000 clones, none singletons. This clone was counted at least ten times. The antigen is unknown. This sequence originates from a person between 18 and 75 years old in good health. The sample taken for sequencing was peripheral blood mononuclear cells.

The CDR3 spells CASSIQGDYGYTF. The DNA read from the CDR3 is TGTGCCAGTAGTATTCAGGGGGACTATGGC. This sequence joins TRBV19 and TRBJ1-2; 7 bases map to TRBD1. The CDR3 extends 3 residues past the end of the read, so its final part is completed from the germline J gene. Germline-derived CDR1 and CDR2 are LNHDA and SQIVND (reference sequence). The J segment lost 3 bases and the V segment lost 3 bases, leaving 1 base of the junction unmatched. The CDR3 contains 13 residues.